These 13 T cell receptor beta chains were sequenced from one sample in a study of control samples from healthy donors and cancer patients. Assay used: immunoSEQ multiplex PCR; TCRdb lists only in-frame clones, some missing. The repertoire has about 36,000 clones, around 93% of them found once; the top ten carry roughly 1.7%. Sample: PBMCs. The receptors derive from a man aged 40-55 years with colorectal cancer.

The V call is TRBV28, the J call TRBJ1-5, with TRBD1 matching 8 bases. CDR1 is MDHEN, CDR2 SYDVKM, per germline. Trimming at V came to 6 bases and at J to 9 bases, leaving 10 bases not matched to a gene. The CDR3 contains 14 residues. CDR3 sequence: CASRVDREFAPQHF. The CDR3 coding sequence is TGTGCCAGCAGGGTGGACAGGGAATTTGCGCCCCAGCATTTT.

This clone was detected once. The chain has TRBV3-1 (or the pseudogene TRBV3-2) and TRBJ1-1; 7 bases match TRBD1. This CDR3 spans 12 amino acids. CDR1 is LGHDT, CDR2 YNNKEL, per germline (reference sequence). J was trimmed by 8 bases and V by 5 bases; bases with no gene match: 5. Written as DNA, the CDR3 is TGTGCCAGCAGCTTGGACAGGTCGGAAGCTTTCTTT. Encoded protein: CASSLDRSEAFF.

This chain links TRBV14 with TRBJ2-2, with 8 bases fitting TRBD2. Germline CDR1 reads SGHDN; CDR2 reads FVKESK. The V and J ends lost 5 bases and 2 bases, in that order; junction bases with no gene match: 10. The length of the CDR3 is 17 residues. The CDR3 is CASSSGTRAVNTGELFF. The DNA of the CDR3 is TGTGCCAGCAGCTCCGGGACTAGGGCGGTCAACACCGGGGAGCTGTTTTTT.

This sequence joins TRBV5-8 and TRBJ2-6, with D perhaps assigned TRBD1 or TRBD2 (5 bases each). There are 16 residues in the CDR3. CDR1 and CDR2 (germline): SGHTS, YDEGEE. V gave up 4 bases and J gave up 0 bases, with 11 bases separating them. The CDR3 sequence is CASSPGANSGANVLTF. The CDR3 DNA reads TGTGCCAGCAGCCCCGGGGCTAACTCTGGGGCCAACGTCCTGACTTTC.

The chain combines TRBV5-8 with TRBJ2-3; 8 nucleotides line up with TRBD1. V lost 4 bases to trimming and J lost 0 bases; unmatched junction nucleotides: 7. The CDR3 spans 16 residues. The germline gives CDR1 SGHTS, CDR2 YDEGEE. The CDR3 here is CASSRGTGLSTDTQYF. For the CDR3, the DNA is TGTGCCAGCAGCAGAGGGACAGGTCTTAGCACAGATACGCAGTATTTT.

The chain is built from TRBV19 and TRBJ1-1, with TRBD1 as a possible D gene (6 bases). The CDR3 length is 16 residues. CDR1 and CDR2 (germline): LNHDA, SQIVND (reference sequence). V lost 8 bases, J lost 2 bases, and 21 bases lay in between. The DNA for the CDR3 is TGTGCCAGTGCCCGTGCAGGGGCTCTGGGAAACACTGAAGCTTTCTTT. It yields the protein CASARAGALGNTEAFF. Full variable domain (remainder filled in from reference TRBV19 and TRBJ1-1): DGGITQSPKYLFRKEGQNVTLSCEQNLNHDAMYWYRQDPGQGLRLIYYSQIVNDFQKGDIAEGYSVSREKKESFPLTVTSAQKNPTAFYLCASARAGALGNTEAFFGQGTRLTVV.

This chain connects TRBV6-5 to TRBJ1-2; 11 bases line up with TRBD1. V trimming: 7 bases; J trimming: 7 bases; junction bases outside the gene matches: 11. Germline CDR1 MNHEY, CDR2 SVGAGI. This CDR3 contains 15 residues. The CDR3 DNA sequence: TGTGCCAGCATCAAAACGGGACAGGGGGGTCGTGGCTACACCTTC. It codes for CASIKTGQGGRGYTF.

The J gene is TRBJ1-2, the V gene TRBV29-1; the D is unclear. Trimming pared 6 bases from V and 2 bases from J, leaving 13 bases between. Looked up from germline, CDR1 is SQVTM and CDR2 is ANQGSEA. The CDR3 length is 13 residues. The CDR3, as DNA: TGCAGCGTATCGACGGGGTCAAACTATGGCTACACCTTC. It translates to CSVSTGSNYGYTF.

The rearrangement uses TRBV7-2 and TRBJ2-1; D is possibly TRBD1 (6 bases). From germline, CDR1 is SGHTA and CDR2 FQGNSA. V was cut by 5 bases and J by 7 bases, with 21 bases left in between. This CDR3 is built from 16 residues. The CDR3 spells CASSKQQGMAGNEQFF. In DNA form, the CDR3 reads TGTGCCAGCAGCAAACAACAGGGAATGGCCGGGAATGAGCAGTTCTTC.

The chain employs TRBV30 and TRBJ1-1, with TRBD1 identical over 7 bases. Germline CDR1 reads GTSNPN; CDR2 reads SVGIG (reference sequence). The J segment lost 1 base and the V segment lost 3 bases, leaving 5 bases of the junction unmatched. CDR3 size: 14 residues. CDR3 sequence (DNA): TGTGCCTGGAGACAGGGGATACAGAACACTGAAGCTTTCTTT. Translating gives CAWRQGIQNTEAFF.

V is TRBV11-3 and J is TRBJ2-1, with 7 bases lining up with TRBD2. The junction had 11 bases not matched to a gene; V was cut back by 4 bases and J by 2 bases. The CDR3 covers 17 residues. Germline lookup yields CDR1 SGHNT and CDR2 YENEEA. For the CDR3, the DNA is TGTGCCAGCAGCTCTATTATCGGTGGGGGGGCCTACAATGAGCAGTTCTTC. This translates into CASSSIIGGGAYNEQFF.

The chain has TRBV4-2 and TRBJ1-1; TRBD1 might be the D (6 bases). This CDR3 has 17 residues. Per germline, CDR1 LGHNA and CDR2 YNFKEQ. The V end was cut by 0 bases, the J end by 4 bases, with 18 bases between. The CDR3 spells CASSQEKGRTGRTEAFF. The CDR3 coding sequence is TGTGCCAGCAGCCAAGAAAAAGGACGTACAGGGCGCACTGAAGCTTTCTTT.

The chain has TRBV30 and TRBJ1-1, with TRBD1 matching 7 bases. The junction had 17 bases not matched to a gene; V was cut back by 2 bases and J by 5 bases. Looked up from germline, CDR1 is GTSNPN and CDR2 is SVGIG (reference sequence). The CDR3 sequence is 17 residues long. In DNA, the CDR3 is TGTGCCTGGAGTTTCAAAACACCCAACTCAGGGGGGACTGAAGCTTTCTTT. It translates to CAWSFKTPNSGGTEAFF.